The rows below give T cell receptor beta chains drawn from one sample of a study of technical replicates of blood from a few donors. Profiling relied on immunoSEQ multiplex PCR, and the TCRdb table lists in-frame clones only, not all of them. The table includes fewer than 10,000 clones, around 92% detected once. What was sequenced was PBMCs. These receptors all stem from a human donor in good health. Both conserved end residues are part of each CDR3. The D gene is left open where the match is weak. The listing skips clone size in some rows; elsewhere it reads once, few, many or a size class.

V: TRBV19; D: .; size: few; J: TRBJ1-1; CDR3: CASRTGERNTEAFF; DNA: TGTGCCAGTCGGACGGGAGAGAGGAACACTGAAGCTTTCTTT
V: TRBV6-1; D: TRBD1; size: .; J: TRBJ1-2; CDR3: CASSSGGGDGYTF; DNA: TGTGCCAGCAGTTCAGGGGGCGGGGATGGCTACACCTTC
V: TRBV5-1; D: TRBD1; size: once; J: TRBJ2-5; CDR3: CASSPGTVMETQYF; DNA: TGCGCCAGCAGCCCCGGGACAGTAATGGAGACCCAGTACTTC
V: TRBV5-1; D: TRBD2; size: .; J: TRBJ2-1; CDR3: CASSQTSGNYNEQFF; DNA: TGCGCCAGCAGCCAGACTAGCGGAAACTACAATGAGCAGTTCTTC
V: TRBV11-2; D: .; size: .; J: TRBJ2-7; CDR3: CASSLDGVAAYEQYF; DNA: TGTGCCAGCAGCTTAGACGGGGTGGCGGCCTACGAGCAGTACTTC
V: TRBV30; D: .; size: once; J: TRBJ1-5; CDR3: CAWSQAAGGNQPQHF; DNA: TGTGCCTGGAGTCAGGCTGCGGGGGGCAATCAGCCCCAGCATTTT
V: TRBV4-2; D: .; size: few; J: TRBJ2-7; CDR3: CASSQDRREQYF; DNA: TGTGCCAGCAGCCAAGATCGGAGGGAGCAGTACTTC
V: TRBV6-1; D: .; size: .; J: TRBJ1-5; CDR3: CASSESAGYSNQPQHF; DNA: TGTGCCAGCAGCGAAAGTGCGGGGTATAGCAATCAGCCCCAGCATTTT
V: TRBV7-9; D: TRBD1; size: .; J: TRBJ1-4; CDR3: CASTNRGLHEKLFF; DNA: TGTGCCAGCACGAACAGGGGGCTTCATGAAAAACTGTTTTTT
V: TRBV4-1; D: .; size: .; J: TRBJ2-7; CDR3: CASSQDQGNEQYF; DNA: TGCGCCAGCAGCCAAGATCAGGGAAACGAGCAGTACTTC
V: TRBV27; D: .; size: .; J: TRBJ2-2; CDR3: CASSFLGGSNTGELFF; DNA: TGTGCCAGCAGTTTCCTAGGCGGATCGAACACCGGGGAGCTGTTTTTT
V: TRBV30; D: TRBD1; size: once; J: TRBJ1-5; CDR3: CAWSGGTGSNQPQHF; DNA: TGTGCCTGGAGTGGCGGGACAGGGAGCAATCAGCCCCAGCATTTT
V: TRBV6-5; D: .; size: .; J: TRBJ1-2; CDR3: CASRYDRDYGYTF; DNA: TGTGCCAGCAGATACGACAGAGACTATGGCTACACCTTC
V: TRBV5-6; D: .; size: .; J: TRBJ2-1; CDR3: CASPGLKFDEQFF; DNA: TGTGCCAGTCCGGGACTCAAGTTCGATGAGCAGTTCTTC
V: TRBV5-1; D: .; size: .; J: TRBJ2-5; CDR3: CASSLGGAQDWTQYF; DNA: TGCGCCAGCAGCTTGGGGGGAGCGCAGGATTGGACCCAGTACTTC
V: TRBV6-6; D: .; size: .; J: TRBJ2-7; CDR3: CASSLPGSNYEQYF; DNA: TGTGCCAGCAGTCTGCCGGGAAGCAACTACGAGCAGTACTTC
V: TRBV30; D: TRBD2; size: .; J: TRBJ2-5; CDR3: CAWRREPGTSGRETQYF; DNA: TGTGCCTGGAGGCGGGAACCCGGGACTAGCGGGAGAGAGACCCAGTACTTC